One T cell receptor (beta chain) is described in this entry. Its target is unknown. The sample is drawn from a study of T-cell memory formation after mild COVID-19. The ends were cut back, 5 bases at V and 2 bases at J, with 13 bases in the middle. This CDR3 is built from 14 residues. From germline, CDR1 is SGHVS and CDR2 FQNEAQ. General study results and limits: Cross-reactive memory apparently joined, as some responding clones appeared in pre-infection memory. Contracting clones from day 15 to 85 had balanced CD4/CD8; later expanders favoured CD4+.

TCRdb independently ran MiXCR on the 5' RACE reads; one entry per CDR3 protein. This table has under 700,000 distinct CDR3 sequences, about a fifth appearing once. This clonotype was sampled from an adult woman who had mild COVID-19 (a few samples of this study predate the infection). Cell type and time point are not known. The V call is TRBV7-8, the J call TRBJ2-7; TRBD2 might be the D (6 bases). Sequencing was done on a sample of PBMCs or a T cell subset sorted from them (not recorded which). CDR3: CASSQASAPYEQYF. CDR3 nucleotide sequence: TGTGCCAGCAGCCAGGCTAGCGCCCCCTACGAGCAGTACTTC. The variable domain in full, with the rest retrieved from reference TRBV7-8 and TRBJ2-7, is GAGVSQSPRYKVAKRGQDVALRCDPISGHVSLFWYQQALGQGPEFLTYFQNEAQLDKSGLPSDRFFAERPEGSVSTLKIQRTQQEDSAVYLCASSQASAPYEQYFGPGTRLTVT.